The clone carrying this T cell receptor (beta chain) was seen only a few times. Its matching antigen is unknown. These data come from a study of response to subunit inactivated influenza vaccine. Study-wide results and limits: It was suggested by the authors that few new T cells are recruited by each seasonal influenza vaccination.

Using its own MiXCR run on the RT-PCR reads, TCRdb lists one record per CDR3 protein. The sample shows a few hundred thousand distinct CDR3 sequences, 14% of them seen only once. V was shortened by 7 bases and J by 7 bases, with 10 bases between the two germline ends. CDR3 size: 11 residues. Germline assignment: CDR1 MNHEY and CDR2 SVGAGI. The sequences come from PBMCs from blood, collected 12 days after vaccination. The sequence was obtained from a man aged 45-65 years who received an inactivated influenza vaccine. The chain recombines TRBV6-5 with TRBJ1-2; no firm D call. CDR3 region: CASIGEGGYTF. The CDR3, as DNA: TGTGCCAGCATCGGGGAGGGTGGCTACACCTTC.